The T cell receptor beta chain described here comes from a study of T cells in Graves' hyperthyroidism and ophthalmopathy. This clonotype showed up many times. Its antigen is currently unknown. Graves' hyperthyroidism qualified as stable when ophthalmopathy did not progress within 18 months. Disease duration under 2 months; hyperthyroidism patients were aged 18 to 65. TCR beta CDR3 regions were amplified from RNA. In the first-round RT-PCR of the TCR CDR3, the HTBI primer set was used. TCRdb redid the calling of the multiplex PCR reads with MiXCR, one entry per CDR3 protein. The table includes about 420,000 distinct CDR3 sequences, less than 20% detected once. Findings of the study overall: Before onset, ophthalmopathy was predicted by the model a median roughly 6.4 months earlier.

V lost 1 base, J lost 0 bases, and 6 bases lay in between. CDR3 size: 14 residues. The receptor was derived from a young woman with Graves' hyperthyroidism. The V and J genes are TRBV12-3 or TRBV12-4 and TRBJ1-2; maybe TRBD1 (5 bases). The material sequenced was blood. CDR3 sequence: CASSLGQSNYGYTF. DNA for the CDR3: TGTGCCAGCAGTTTAGGACAGTCTAACTATGGCTACACCTTC.